The 3 T cell receptor beta chains in this list originate from one sample, sequenced in a study of beta chain features in type 1 diabetes. What was sequenced were expressed TCRB transcripts, since all of the isolated RNA had been reverse transcribed. The repertoire was sequenced with immunoSEQ multiplex PCR; TCRdb's copy has only in-frame clones and lacks some. The sample yields about 360,000 clones, 10% to 15% seen once. Material for sequencing was naive CD4+ T cells from blood. All receptors derive from a man between 18 and 35 years old in good health.

CDR3 loop: CASSGNQGDTEAFF. As DNA, the CDR3 is TGCGCCAGCAGCGGTAATCAGGGGGACACTGAAGCTTTCTTT. The chain uses TRBV5-1 and TRBJ1-1, with 7 bases fitting TRBD1. Germline lookup yields CDR1 SGHRS and CDR2 YFSETQ. CDR3 length: 14 residues. The J segment lost 3 bases and the V segment lost 4 bases, leaving 6 bases of the junction unmatched. Drawing the rest from reference TRBV5-1 and TRBJ1-1, the complete variable domain is KAGVTQTPRYLIKTRGQQVTLSCSPISGHRSVSWYQQTPGQGLQFLFEYFSETQRNKGNFPGRFSGRQFSNSRSEMNVSTLELGDSALYLCASSGNQGDTEAFFGQGTRLTVV.

This clone has a handful of counts. The rearrangement links TRBV30 to TRBJ1-4, with D perhaps matching TRBD1 (5 bases). The V gene's germline CDR1 is GTSNPN and CDR2 SVGIG (reference sequence). Between the trimmed V and J ends, which lost 3 bases and 5 bases, there was a span of 10 bases. This CDR3 is built from 13 residues. The CDR3 loop reads CAWRRTRNEKLFF. The CDR3, as DNA: TGTGCCTGGAGACGGACACGAAATGAAAAACTGTTTTTT.

This clone appeared a few times. The chain employs TRBV5-6 and TRBJ2-1, with 7 bases that match TRBD1. Per germline, CDR1 SGHDT and CDR2 YYEEEE. The length of the CDR3 is 16 residues. The junction had 10 bases not matched to a gene; V was cut back by 0 bases and J by 7 bases. For the CDR3, the DNA is TGTGCCAGCAGCTTGGTCCTATACAGGGGCCGGAATGAGCAGTTCTTC. It specifies CASSLVLYRGRNEQFF.